The present entry profiles one T cell receptor (beta chain) with its context. Method: immunoSEQ multiplex PCR; TCRdb's copy keeps in-frame clones and lacks some. The sample includes around 78,000 clones, 85% to 95% of them seen just once. The data were obtained in a study of T cell changes during pregnancy in multiple sclerosis. V lost 5 bases, J lost 2 bases, and 3 bases stayed unmatched. Germline loops: CDR1 SGHTA, CDR2 FQGTGA. There are 15 residues in the CDR3. The V call is TRBV7-3, the J call TRBJ2-1; TRBD2 aligns across 10 bases. The sequence derives from a female donor with multiple sclerosis, enrolled in a pregnancy study. The sequences come from peripheral blood, collected in the second trimester of pregnancy. CDR3: CASSLTSGPYNEQFF. CDR3 bases: TGTGCCAGCAGCCTGACTAGCGGGCCCTACAATGAGCAGTTCTTC.